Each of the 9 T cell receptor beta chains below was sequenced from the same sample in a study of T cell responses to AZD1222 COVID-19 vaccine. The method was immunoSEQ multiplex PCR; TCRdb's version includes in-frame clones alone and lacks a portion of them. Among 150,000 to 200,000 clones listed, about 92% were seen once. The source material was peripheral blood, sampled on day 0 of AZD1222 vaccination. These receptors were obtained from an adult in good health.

CDR3 region: CASSLRGHTVSGNTIYF. For the CDR3, the DNA is TGTGCCAGCAGCTTAAGGGGACATACCGTCTCTGGAAACACCATATATTTT. This sequence joins TRBV13 and TRBJ1-3; a weak D match, TRBD1 (6 bases). Trimming stripped 2 bases from V and 0 bases from J, with 14 bases between. CDR1 PRHDT and CDR2 FYEKMQ come from the germline V gene (reference sequence). The CDR3 is 17 residues long.

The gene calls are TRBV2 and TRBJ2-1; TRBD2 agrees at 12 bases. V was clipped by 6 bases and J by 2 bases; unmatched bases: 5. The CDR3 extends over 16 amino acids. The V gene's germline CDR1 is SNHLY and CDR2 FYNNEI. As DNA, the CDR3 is TGTGCCAGCAGCCCCACTAGCGGGAGGACCTACAATGAGCAGTTCTTC. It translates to CASSPTSGRTYNEQFF.

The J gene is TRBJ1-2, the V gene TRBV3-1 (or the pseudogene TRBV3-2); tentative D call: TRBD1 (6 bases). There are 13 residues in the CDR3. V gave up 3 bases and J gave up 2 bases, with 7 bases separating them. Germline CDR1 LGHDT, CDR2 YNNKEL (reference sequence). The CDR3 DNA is TGTGCCAGCAGCCATCAGGGGAACTATGGCTACACCTTC. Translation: CASSHQGNYGYTF.

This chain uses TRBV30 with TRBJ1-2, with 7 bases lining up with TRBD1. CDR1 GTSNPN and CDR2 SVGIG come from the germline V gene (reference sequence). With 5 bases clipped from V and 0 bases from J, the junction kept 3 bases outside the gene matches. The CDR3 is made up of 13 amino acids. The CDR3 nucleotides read TGTGCCTGGGGGACAGTTTCTAACTATGGCTACACCTTC. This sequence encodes CAWGTVSNYGYTF. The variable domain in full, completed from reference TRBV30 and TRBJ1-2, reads SQTIHQWPATLVQPVGSPLSLECTVEGTSNPNLYWYRQAAGRGLQLLFYSVGIGQISSEVPQNLSASRPQDRQFILSSKKLLLSDSGFYLCAWGTVSNYGYTFGSGTRLTVV.

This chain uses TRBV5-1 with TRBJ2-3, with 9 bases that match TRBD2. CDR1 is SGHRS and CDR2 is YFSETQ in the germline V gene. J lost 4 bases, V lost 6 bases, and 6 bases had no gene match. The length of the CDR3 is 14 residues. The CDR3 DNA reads TGCGCCAGCACCCTGACTAGCGGCTCAGATACGCAGTATTTT. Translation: CASTLTSGSDTQYF.

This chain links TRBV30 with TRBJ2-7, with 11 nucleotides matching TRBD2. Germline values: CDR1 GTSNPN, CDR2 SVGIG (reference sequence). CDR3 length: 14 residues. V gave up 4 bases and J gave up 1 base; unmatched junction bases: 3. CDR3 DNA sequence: TGTGCCTGGACTAGCGGGAGGAGGTCCTACGAGCAGTACTTC. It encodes CAWTSGRRSYEQYF.

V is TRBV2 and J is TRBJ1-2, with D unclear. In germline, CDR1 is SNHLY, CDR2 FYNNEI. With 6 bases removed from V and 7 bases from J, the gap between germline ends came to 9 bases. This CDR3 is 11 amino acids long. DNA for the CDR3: TGTGCCAGCAGGGGTCTGGGTGGCTACACCTTC. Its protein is CASRGLGGYTF.

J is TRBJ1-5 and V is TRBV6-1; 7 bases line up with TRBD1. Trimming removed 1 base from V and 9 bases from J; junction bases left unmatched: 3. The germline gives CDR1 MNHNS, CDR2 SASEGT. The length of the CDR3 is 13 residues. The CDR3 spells CASSEETGRPQHF. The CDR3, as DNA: TGTGCCAGCAGTGAAGAGACAGGGCGGCCCCAGCATTTT.

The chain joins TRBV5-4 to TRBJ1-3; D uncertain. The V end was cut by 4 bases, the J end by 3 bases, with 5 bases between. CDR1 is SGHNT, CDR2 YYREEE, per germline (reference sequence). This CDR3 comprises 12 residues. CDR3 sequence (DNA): TGTGCCAGCAGCGGGGATGGAAACACCATATATTTT. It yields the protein CASSGDGNTIYF.